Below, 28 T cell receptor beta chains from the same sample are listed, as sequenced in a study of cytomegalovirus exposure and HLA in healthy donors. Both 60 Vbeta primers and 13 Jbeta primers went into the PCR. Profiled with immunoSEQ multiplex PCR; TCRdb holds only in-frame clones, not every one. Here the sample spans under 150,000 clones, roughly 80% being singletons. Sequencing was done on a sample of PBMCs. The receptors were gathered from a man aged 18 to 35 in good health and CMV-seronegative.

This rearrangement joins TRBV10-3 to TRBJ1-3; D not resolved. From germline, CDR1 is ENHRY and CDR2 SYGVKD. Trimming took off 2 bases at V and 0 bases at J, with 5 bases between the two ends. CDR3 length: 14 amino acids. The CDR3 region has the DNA TGTGCCATCAGTGAGGCCAGCTCTGGAAACACCATATATTTT. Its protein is CAISEASSGNTIYF.

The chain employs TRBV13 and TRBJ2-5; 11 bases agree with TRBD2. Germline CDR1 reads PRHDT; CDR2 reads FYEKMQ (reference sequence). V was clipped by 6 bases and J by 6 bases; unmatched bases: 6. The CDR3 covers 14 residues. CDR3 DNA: TGTGCCAGCAGTCTTAGCGGGGGGGCAAAGACCCAGTACTTC. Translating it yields CASSLSGGAKTQYF.

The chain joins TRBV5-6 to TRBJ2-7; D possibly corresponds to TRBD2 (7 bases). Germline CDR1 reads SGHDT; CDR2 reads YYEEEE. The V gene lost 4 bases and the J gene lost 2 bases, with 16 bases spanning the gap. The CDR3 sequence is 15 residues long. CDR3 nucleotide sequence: TGTGCCAGCAGCCTGGGGGCGGGGGCCACCTACGAGCAGTACTTC. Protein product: CASSLGAGATYEQYF. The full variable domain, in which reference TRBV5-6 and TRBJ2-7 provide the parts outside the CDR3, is DAGVTQSPTHLIKTRGQQVTLRCSPKSGHDTVSWYQQALGQGPQFIFQYYEEEERQRGNFPDRFSGHQFPNYSSELNVNALLLGDSALYLCASSLGAGATYEQYFGPGTRLTVT.

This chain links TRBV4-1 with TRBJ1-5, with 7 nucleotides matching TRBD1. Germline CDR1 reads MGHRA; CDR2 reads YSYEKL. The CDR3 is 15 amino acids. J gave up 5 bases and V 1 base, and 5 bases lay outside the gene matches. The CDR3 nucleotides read TGCGCCAGCAGCCAAGCCCCAGGGGGGTATCAGCCCCAGCATTTT. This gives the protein CASSQAPGGYQPQHF.

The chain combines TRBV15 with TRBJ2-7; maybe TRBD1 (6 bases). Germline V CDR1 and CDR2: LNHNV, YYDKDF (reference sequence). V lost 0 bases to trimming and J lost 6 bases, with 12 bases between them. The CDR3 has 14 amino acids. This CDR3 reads CATSRDSRGGEQYF. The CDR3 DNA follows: TGTGCCACCAGCAGAGATAGCAGGGGTGGCGAGCAGTACTTC. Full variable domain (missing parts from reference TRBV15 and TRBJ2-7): DAMVIQNPRYQVTQFGKPVTLSCSQTLNHNVMYWYQQKSSQAPKLLFHYYDKDFNNEADTPDNFQSRRPNTSFCFLDIRSPGLGDTAMYLCATSRDSRGGEQYFGPGTRLTVT.

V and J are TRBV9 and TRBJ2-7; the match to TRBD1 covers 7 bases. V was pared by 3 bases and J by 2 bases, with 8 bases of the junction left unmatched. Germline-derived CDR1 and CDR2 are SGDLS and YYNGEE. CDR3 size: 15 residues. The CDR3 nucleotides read TGTGCCAGCAGCGGAGGGGACAGCCCAACCTACGAGCAGTACTTC. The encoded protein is CASSGGDSPTYEQYF.

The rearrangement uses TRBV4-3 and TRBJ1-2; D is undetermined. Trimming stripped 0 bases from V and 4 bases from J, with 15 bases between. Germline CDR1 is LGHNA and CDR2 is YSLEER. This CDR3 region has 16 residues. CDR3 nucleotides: TGCGCCAGCAGCCAAGATCTTGGGCAGGTCGGCTATGGCTACACCTTC. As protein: CASSQDLGQVGYGYTF.

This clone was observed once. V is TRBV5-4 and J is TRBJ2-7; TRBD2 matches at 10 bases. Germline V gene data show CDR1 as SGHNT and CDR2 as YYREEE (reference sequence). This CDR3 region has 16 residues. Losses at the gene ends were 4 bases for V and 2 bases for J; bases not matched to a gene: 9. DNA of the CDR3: TGTGCCAGCAGCCCAGGTGGGACTAGCGCGCCCTACGAGCAGTACTTC. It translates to CASSPGGTSAPYEQYF.

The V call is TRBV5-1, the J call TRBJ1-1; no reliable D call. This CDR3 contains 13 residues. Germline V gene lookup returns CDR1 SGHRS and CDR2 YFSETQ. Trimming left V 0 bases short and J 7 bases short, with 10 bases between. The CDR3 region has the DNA TGCGCCAGCAGCTTGGAGGACTCTTATGAAGCTTTCTTT. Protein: CASSLEDSYEAFF.

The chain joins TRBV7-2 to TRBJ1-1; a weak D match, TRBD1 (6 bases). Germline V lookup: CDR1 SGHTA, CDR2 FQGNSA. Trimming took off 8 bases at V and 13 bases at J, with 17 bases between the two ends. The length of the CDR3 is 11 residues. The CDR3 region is CASGTQWGHFF. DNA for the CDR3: TGTGCCAGCGGAACCCAATGGGGACATTTCTTT.

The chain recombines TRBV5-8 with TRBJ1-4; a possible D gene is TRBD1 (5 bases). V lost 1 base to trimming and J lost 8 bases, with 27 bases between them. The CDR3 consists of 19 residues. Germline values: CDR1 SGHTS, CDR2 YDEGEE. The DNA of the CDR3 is TGTGCCAGCAGCTTGCCGCTGGTCTCGGGGATCAGCGGGGACGAAAAACTGTTTTTT. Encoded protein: CASSLPLVSGISGDEKLFF.

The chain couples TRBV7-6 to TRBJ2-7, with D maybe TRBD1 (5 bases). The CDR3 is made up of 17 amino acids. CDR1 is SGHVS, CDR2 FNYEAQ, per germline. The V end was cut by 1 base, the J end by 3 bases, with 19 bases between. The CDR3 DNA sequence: TGTGCCAGCAGCTTAGTGGTAGGAGACCAGGGTGGCTACGAGCAGTACTTC. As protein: CASSLVVGDQGGYEQYF.

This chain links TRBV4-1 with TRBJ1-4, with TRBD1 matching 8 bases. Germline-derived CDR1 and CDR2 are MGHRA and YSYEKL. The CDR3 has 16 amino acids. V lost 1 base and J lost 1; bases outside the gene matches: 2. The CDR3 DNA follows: TGCGCCAGCAGCCAAGGGGACAGGTTAACTAATGAAAAACTGTTTTTT. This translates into CASSQGDRLTNEKLFF.

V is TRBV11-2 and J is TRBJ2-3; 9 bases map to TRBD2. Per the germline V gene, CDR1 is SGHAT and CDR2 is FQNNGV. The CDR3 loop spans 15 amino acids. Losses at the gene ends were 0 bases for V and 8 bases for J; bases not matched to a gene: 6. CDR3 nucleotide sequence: TGTGCCAGCAGCTTAGAGGGGCGGGGGGGCAGTACGCAGTATTTT. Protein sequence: CASSLEGRGGSTQYF.

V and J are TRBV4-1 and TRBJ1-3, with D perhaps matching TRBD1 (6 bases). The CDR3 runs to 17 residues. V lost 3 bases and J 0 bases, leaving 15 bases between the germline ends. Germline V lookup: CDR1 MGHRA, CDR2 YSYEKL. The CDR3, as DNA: TGCGCCAGCAGCCAGGTGGACAGCCCGAGCTCTGGAAACACCATATATTTT. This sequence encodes CASSQVDSPSSGNTIYF.

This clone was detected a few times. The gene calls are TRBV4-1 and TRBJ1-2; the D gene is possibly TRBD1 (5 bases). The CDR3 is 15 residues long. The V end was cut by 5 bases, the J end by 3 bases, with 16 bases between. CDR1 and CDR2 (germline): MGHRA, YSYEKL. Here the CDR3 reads CASSASPGLDYGYTF. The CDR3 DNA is TGCGCCAGCAGCGCAAGCCCGGGACTTGACTATGGCTACACCTTC.

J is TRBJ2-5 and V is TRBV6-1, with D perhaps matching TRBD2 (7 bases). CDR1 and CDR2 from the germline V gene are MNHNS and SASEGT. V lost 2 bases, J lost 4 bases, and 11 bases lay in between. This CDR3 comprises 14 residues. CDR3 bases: TGTGCCAGCAGTGAAAGGAGGGGGGGAGAGACCCAGTACTTC. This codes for CASSERRGGETQYF.

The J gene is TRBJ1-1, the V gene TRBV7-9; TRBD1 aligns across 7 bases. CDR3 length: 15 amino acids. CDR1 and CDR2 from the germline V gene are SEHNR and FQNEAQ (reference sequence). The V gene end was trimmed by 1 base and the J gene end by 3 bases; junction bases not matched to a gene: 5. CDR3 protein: CASSLEVGGDTEAFF. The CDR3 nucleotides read TGTGCCAGCAGCTTAGAGGTAGGGGGCGACACTGAAGCTTTCTTT.

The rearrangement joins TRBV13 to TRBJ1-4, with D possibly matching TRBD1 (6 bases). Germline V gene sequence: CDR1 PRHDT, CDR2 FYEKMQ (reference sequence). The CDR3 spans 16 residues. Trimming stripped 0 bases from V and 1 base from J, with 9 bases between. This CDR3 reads CASSLGLQGTNEKLFF. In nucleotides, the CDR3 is TGTGCCAGCAGCTTAGGCCTACAGGGAACTAATGAAAAACTGTTTTTT. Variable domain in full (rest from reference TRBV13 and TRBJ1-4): AAGVIQSPRHLIKEKRETATLKCYPIPRHDTVYWYQQGPGQDPQFLISFYEKMQSDKGSIPDRFSAQQFSDYHSELNMSSLELGDSALYFCASSLGLQGTNEKLFFGSGTQLSVL.

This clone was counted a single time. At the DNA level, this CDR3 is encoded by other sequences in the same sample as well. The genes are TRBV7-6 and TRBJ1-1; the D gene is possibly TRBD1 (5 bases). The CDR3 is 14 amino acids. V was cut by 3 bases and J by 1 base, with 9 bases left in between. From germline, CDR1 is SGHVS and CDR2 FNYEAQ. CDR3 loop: CASSLAQGNTEAFF. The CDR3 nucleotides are TGTGCCAGCAGCTTGGCCCAGGGGAACACTGAAGCTTTCTTT.

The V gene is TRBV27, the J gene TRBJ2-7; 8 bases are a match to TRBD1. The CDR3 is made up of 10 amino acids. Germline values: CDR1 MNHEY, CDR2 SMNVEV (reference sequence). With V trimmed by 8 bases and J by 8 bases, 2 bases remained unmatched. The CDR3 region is CASGRGQQYF. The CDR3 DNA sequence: TGTGCCAGCGGCAGGGGGCAGCAGTACTTC.

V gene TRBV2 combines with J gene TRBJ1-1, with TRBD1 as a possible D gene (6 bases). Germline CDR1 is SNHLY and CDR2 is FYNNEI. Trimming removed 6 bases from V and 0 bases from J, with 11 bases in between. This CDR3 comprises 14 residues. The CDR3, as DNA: TGTGCCAGCAGCTCACAGGGTTTGAACACTGAAGCTTTCTTT. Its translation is CASSSQGLNTEAFF.

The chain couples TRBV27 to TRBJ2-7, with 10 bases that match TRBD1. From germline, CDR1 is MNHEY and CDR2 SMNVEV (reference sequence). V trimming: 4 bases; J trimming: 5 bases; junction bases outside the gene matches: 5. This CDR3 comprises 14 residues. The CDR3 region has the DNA TGTGCCAGCAGTTCCTGGGGGACAGGGGACGAGCAGTACTTC. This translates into CASSSWGTGDEQYF.

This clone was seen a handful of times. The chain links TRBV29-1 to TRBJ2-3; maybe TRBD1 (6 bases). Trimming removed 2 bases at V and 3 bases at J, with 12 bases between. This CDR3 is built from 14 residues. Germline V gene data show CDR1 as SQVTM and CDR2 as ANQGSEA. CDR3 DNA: TGCAGCGTTGAATCCAGGGGCAAGACAGATACGCAGTATTTT. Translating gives CSVESRGKTDTQYF.

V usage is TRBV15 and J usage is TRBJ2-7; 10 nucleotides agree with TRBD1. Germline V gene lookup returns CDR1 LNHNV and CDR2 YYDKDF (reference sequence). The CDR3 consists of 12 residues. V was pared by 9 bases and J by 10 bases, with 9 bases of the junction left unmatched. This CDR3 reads CATGTGADPQYF. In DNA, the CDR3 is TGTGCCACTGGGACAGGGGCAGACCCCCAGTACTTC.

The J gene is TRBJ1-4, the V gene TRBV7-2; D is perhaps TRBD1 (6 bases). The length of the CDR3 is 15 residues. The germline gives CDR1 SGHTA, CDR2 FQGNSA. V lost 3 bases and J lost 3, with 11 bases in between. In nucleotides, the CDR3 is TGTGCCAGCAGCTTGGGACAACCTTCTAATGAAAAACTGTTTTTT. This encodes CASSLGQPSNEKLFF. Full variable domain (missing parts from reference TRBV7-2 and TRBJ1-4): GAGVSQSPSNKVTEKGKDVELRCDPISGHTALYWYRQSLGQGLEFLIYFQGNSAPDKSGLPSDRFSAERTGGSVSTLTIQRTQQEDSAVYLCASSLGQPSNEKLFFGSGTQLSVL.

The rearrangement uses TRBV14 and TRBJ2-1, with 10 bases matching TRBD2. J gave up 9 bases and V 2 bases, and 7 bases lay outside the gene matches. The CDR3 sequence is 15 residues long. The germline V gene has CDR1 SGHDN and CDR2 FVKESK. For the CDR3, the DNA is TGTGCCAGCAGCCAAAGTGCTAGCGGGGGAGTTGAGCAGTTCTTC. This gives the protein CASSQSASGGVEQFF.

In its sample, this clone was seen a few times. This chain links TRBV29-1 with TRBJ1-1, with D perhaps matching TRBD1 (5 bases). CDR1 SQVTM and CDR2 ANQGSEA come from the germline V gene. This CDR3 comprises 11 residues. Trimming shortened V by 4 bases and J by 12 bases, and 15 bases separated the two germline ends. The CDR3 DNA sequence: TGCAGCGTTGTCCCATCGGGGGTGACTTTCTTT. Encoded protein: CSVVPSGVTFF.